The clone carrying this T cell receptor beta chain appeared a few times. A second PCR of about 7 to 11 cycles used a sample-barcoded 5' primer and a J-beta primer mix. In TCRdb, the 5' RACE reads were re-called with MiXCR into one record per CDR3 protein. The data contain some 760,000 distinct CDR3 sequences, around a quarter of them singletons. This sample was taken from a study of blood T cells in healthy people across ages. This CDR3 is built from 18 residues. Germline V gene data show CDR1 as MNHNS and CDR2 as SASEGT. V lost 0 bases and J lost 0, with 15 bases in between. In addition, the sample was reused for a study of T cells of mothers and their children. Per that paper: RNA extracted was entirely used for cDNA synthesis, around 1.5 ug per 15 ul.

The TCR was taken from a boy aged 5 to 17 in good health. The J gene is TRBJ1-5, the V gene TRBV6-1; perhaps TRBD1 as D (6 bases). Sequenced: blood. This CDR3 reads CASSEARIDRISNQPQHF. In nucleotides, the CDR3 is TGTGCCAGCAGTGAAGCGAGGATCGACAGGATTAGCAATCAGCCCCAGCATTTT.